Sequencing of this T cell receptor (beta chain) was carried out in a study of CD8 T cells in Susac syndrome. To note about this clonotype: Its antigen is still unknown.

cDNA came from around 0.5 to 1 ug RNA primed by random hexamers. TCRdb reprocessed the immunoSEQ multiplex PCR reads with MiXCR, giving one entry per CDR3 protein. The table includes roughly 130,000 distinct CDR3 sequences, roughly 95% detected once. Sequencing of TCR beta was performed on blood CD8+ T cells and on blood CD4+ T cells. Study results and caveats: The CD4+ T cell repertoires of Susac syndrome were found to show no clonal expansion.

This sequence originates from a human donor with Susac syndrome. The sample comprised CD4+ T cells from PBMCs.

CDR3 bases: TGTGCCAGCAGCCGAGCCGGGACCCTGAACACTGAAGCTTTCTTT. Its protein product is CASSRAGTLNTEAFF. The V call is TRBV11-1, the J call TRBJ1-1; perhaps TRBD1 as D (5 bases). Trimming left V 5 bases short and J 0 bases short, with 13 bases between. The CDR3 runs to 15 residues. Germline V gives CDR1 SGHAT, CDR2 FQDESV (reference sequence).